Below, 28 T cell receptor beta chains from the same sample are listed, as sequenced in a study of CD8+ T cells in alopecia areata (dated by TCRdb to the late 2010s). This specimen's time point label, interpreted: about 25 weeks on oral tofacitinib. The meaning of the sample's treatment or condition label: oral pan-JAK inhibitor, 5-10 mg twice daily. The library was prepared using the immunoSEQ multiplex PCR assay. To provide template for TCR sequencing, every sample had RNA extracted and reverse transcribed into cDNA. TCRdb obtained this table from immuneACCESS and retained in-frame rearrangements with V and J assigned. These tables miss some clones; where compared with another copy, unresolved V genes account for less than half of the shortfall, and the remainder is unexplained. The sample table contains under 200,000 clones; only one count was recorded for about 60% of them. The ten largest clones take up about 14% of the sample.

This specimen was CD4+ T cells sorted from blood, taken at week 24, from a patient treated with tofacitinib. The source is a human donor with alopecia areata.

The CDR3 DNA is TGTGCCAGCAGCCAACAAATGGCCTACGAGCAGTACTTC. Translation gives CASSQQMAYEQYF. V is TRBV4-2 and J is TRBJ2-7; no firm D call. The CDR3 is made up of 13 amino acids. The germline V and J ends were trimmed by 2 bases and 2 bases, with 7 bases remaining between them. The germline V gene encodes CDR1 LGHNA and CDR2 YNFKEQ.

The CDR3 DNA reads TGCGCCAGCAGCCAAGGTGACGGCTACACCTTC. Translated: CASSQGDGYTF. This chain joins TRBV4-1 and TRBJ1-2; D is unclear. V was trimmed by 1 base and J by 8 bases, leaving 5 bases between them. The CDR3 length is 11 residues. In germline, CDR1 is MGHRA, CDR2 YSYEKL.

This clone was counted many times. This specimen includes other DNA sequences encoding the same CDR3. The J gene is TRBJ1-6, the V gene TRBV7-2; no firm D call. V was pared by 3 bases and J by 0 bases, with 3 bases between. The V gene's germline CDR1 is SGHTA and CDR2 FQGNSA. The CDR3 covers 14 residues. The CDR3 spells CASSFRSYNSPLHF. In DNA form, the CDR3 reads TGTGCCAGCAGCTTCCGCTCCTATAATTCACCCCTCCACTTT.

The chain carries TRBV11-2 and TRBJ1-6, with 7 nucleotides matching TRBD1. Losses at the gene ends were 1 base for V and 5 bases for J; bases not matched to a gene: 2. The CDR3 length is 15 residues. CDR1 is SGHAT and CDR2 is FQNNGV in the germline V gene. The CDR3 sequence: CASSLGGQNNSPLHF. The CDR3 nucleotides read TGTGCCAGCAGCTTAGGGGGACAGAATAATTCACCCCTCCACTTT.

This CDR3 is CASSYNIDYGYTF. The CDR3 bases are TGTGCCAGCAGTTACAACATCGACTATGGCTACACCTTC. The rearrangement joins TRBV6-5 to TRBJ1-2; no clear D gene. The V and J ends lost 2 bases and 3 bases respectively, with 7 bases between them. Germline CDR1 is MNHEY and CDR2 is SVGAGI. The CDR3 extends over 13 amino acids.

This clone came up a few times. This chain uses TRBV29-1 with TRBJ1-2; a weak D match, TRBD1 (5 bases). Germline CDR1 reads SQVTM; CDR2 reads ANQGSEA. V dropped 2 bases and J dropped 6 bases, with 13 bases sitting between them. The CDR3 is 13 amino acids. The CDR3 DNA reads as TGCAGCGTTGAACTCGTCAGGGTTAATGGCTACACCTTC. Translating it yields CSVELVRVNGYTF.

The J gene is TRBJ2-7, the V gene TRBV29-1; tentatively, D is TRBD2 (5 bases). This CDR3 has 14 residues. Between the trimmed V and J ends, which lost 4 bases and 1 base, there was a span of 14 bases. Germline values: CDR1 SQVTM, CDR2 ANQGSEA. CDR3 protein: CSVVMRVESYEQYF. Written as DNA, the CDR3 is TGCAGCGTTGTTATGAGGGTGGAGTCCTACGAGCAGTACTTC.

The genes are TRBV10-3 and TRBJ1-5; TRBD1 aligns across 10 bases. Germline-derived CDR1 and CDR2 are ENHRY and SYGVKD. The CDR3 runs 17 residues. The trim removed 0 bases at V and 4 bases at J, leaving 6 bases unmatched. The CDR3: CAISESMGTGANQPQHF. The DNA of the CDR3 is TGTGCCATCAGTGAGTCGATGGGGACAGGGGCGAATCAGCCCCAGCATTTT.

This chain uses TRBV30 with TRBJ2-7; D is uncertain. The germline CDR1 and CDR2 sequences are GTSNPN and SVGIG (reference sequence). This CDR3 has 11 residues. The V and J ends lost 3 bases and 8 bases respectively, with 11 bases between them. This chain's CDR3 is CAWSTIYQQYF. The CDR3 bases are TGTGCCTGGAGCACTATTTACCAGCAGTACTTC.

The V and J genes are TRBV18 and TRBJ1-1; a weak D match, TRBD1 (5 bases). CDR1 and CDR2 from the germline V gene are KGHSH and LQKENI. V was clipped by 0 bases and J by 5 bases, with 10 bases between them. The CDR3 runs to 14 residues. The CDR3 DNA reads TGTGCCAGCTCACCACCTGCGGGGGGTACTGAAGCTTTCTTT. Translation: CASSPPAGGTEAFF.

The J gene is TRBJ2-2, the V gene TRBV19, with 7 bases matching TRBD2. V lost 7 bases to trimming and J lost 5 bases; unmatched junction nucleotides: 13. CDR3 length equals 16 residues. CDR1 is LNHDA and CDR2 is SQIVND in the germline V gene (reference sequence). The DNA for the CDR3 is TGTGCCAGTATCGTCACGGGTCAGGGAGGGACCGGGGAGCTGTTTTTT. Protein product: CASIVTGQGGTGELFF.

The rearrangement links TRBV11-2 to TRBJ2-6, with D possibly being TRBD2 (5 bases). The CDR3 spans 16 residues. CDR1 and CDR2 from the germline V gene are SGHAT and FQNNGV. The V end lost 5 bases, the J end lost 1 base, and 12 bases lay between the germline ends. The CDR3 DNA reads TGTGCCAGCAGCCGTATCGGGGATTCTGGGGCCAACGTCCTGACTTTC. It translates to CASSRIGDSGANVLTF. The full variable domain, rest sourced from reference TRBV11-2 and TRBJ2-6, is EAGVAQSPRYKIIEKRQSVAFWCNPISGHATLYWYQQILGQGPKLLIQFQNNGVVDDSQLPKDRFSAERLKGVDSTLKIQPAKLEDSAVYLCASSRIGDSGANVLTFGAGSRLTVL.

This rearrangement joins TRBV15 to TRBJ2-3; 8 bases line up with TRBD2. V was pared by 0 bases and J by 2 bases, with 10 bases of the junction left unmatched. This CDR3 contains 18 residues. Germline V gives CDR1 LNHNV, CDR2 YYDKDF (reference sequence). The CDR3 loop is CATSRDFGGGSSTDTQYF. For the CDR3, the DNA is TGTGCCACCAGCAGAGATTTTGGCGGGGGGAGCTCCACAGATACGCAGTATTTT.

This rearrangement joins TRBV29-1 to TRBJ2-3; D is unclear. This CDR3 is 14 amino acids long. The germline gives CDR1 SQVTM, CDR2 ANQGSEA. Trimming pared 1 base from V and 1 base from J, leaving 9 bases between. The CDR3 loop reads CSVEGEMGTDTQYF. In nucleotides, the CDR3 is TGCAGCGTTGAAGGAGAGATGGGCACAGATACGCAGTATTTT.

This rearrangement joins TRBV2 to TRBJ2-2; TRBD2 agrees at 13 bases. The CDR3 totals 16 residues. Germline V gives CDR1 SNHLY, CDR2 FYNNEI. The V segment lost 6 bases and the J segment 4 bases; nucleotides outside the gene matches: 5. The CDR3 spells CASRRLAGGSTGELFF. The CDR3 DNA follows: TGTGCCAGCAGAAGACTAGCGGGGGGCTCCACCGGGGAGCTGTTTTTT.

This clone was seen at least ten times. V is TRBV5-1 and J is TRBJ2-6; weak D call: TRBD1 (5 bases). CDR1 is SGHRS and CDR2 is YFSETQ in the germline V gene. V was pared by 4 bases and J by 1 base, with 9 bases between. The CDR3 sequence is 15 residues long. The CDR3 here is CASSLRQSGANVLTF. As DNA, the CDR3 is TGCGCCAGCAGCCTCAGACAGTCTGGGGCCAACGTCCTGACTTTC. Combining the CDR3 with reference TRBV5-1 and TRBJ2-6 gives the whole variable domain KAGVTQTPRYLIKTRGQQVTLSCSPISGHRSVSWYQQTPGQGLQFLFEYFSETQRNKGNFPGRFSGRQFSNSRSEMNVSTLELGDSALYLCASSLRQSGANVLTFGAGSRLTVL.

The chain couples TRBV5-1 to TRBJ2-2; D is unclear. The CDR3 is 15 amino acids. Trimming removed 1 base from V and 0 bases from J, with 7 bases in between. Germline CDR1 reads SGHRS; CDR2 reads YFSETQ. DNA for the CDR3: TGCGCCAGCAGCTTGCAGCGCTCGAACACCGGGGAGCTGTTTTTT. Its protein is CASSLQRSNTGELFF.

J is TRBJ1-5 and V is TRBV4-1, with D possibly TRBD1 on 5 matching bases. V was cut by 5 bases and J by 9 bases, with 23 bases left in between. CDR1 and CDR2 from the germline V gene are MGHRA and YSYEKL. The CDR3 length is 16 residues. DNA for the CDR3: TGCGCCAGCAGCTCCCCAACCCGGGACCTTCGGCGGCCCCAGCATTTT. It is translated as CASSSPTRDLRRPQHF.

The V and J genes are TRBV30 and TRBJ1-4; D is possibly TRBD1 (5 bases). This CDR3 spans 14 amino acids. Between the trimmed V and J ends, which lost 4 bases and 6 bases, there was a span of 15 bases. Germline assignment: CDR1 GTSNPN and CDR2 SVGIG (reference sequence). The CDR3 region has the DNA TGTGCCTGGAATCCCGGCAGGGTTCATGAAAAACTGTTTTTT. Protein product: CAWNPGRVHEKLFF. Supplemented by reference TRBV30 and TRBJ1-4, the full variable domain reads SQTIHQWPATLVQPVGSPLSLECTVEGTSNPNLYWYRQAAGRGLQLLFYSVGIGQISSEVPQNLSASRPQDRQFILSSKKLLLSDSGFYLCAWNPGRVHEKLFFGSGTQLSVL.

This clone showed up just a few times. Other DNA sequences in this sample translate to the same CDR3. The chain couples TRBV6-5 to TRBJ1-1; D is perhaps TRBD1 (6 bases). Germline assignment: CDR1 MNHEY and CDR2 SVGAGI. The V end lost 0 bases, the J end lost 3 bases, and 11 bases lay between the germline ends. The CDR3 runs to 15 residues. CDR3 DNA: TGTGCCAGCAGTTACTCCTTTAAGGGGGACACTGAAGCTTTCTTT. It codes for CASSYSFKGDTEAFF.

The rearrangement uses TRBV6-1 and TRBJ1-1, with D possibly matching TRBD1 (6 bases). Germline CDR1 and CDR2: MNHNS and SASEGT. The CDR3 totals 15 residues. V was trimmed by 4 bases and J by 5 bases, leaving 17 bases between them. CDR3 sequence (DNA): TGTGCCAGCAGTGCAAACAGGGTGCGGGGGACTGAAGCTTTCTTT. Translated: CASSANRVRGTEAFF.

In DNA, the CDR3 is TGTGCCGGGGGAGACAGGGCCGTCATGGGTGGCTACACCTTC. Its translation: CAGGDRAVMGGYTF. The chain has TRBV28 and TRBJ1-2, with 7 bases matching TRBD1. CDR1 MDHEN and CDR2 SYDVKM come from the germline V gene. The CDR3 is 14 amino acids. Trimming removed 11 bases from V and 7 bases from J; junction bases left unmatched: 16.

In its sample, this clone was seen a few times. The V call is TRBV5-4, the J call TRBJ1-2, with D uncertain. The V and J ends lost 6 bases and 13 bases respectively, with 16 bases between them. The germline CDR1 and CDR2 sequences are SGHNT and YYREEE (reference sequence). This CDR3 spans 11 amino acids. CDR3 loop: CASTGGFSATF. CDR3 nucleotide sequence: TGTGCCAGCACAGGAGGGTTCTCTGCCACCTTC.

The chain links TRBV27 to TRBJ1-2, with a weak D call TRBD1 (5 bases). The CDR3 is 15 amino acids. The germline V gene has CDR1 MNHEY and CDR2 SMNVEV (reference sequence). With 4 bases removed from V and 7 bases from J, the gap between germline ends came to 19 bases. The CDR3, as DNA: TGTGCCAGCAGTTATGGGACCTCAGGGAATCTTGGCTACACCTTC. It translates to CASSYGTSGNLGYTF.

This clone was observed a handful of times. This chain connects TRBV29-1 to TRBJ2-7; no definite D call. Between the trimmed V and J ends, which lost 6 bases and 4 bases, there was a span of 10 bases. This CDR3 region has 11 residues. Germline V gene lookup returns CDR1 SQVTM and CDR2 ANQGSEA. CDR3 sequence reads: CSVMKDYEQYF. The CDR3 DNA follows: TGCAGCGTCATGAAAGATTACGAGCAGTACTTC.

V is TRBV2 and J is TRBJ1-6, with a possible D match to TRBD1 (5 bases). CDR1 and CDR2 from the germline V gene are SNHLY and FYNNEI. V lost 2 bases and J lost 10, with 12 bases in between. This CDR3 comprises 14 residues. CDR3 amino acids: CASSESRGRSPLHF. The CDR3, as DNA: TGTGCCAGCAGTGAATCGAGGGGCCGCTCACCCCTCCACTTT.

In DNA form, the CDR3 reads TGTGCCACCGCAAGGGACGACTACGAGCAGTACTTC. Amino acid sequence: CATARDDYEQYF. The chain couples TRBV15 to TRBJ2-7; either TRBD1 or TRBD2 may fit D (5 bases each). Germline assignment: CDR1 LNHNV and CDR2 YYDKDF (reference sequence). There are 12 residues in the CDR3. Trimming stripped 8 bases from V and 3 bases from J, with 11 bases between.

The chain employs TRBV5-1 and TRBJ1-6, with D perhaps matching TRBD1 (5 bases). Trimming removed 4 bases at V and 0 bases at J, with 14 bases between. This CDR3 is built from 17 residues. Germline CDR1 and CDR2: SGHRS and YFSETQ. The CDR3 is CASSRRDRSSYNSPLHF. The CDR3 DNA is TGCGCCAGCAGCCGCCGGGACCGCAGCTCCTATAATTCACCCCTCCACTTT.